This TCR beta chain was sequenced in a study of patients and donors after allogeneic stem cell transplantation. MiXCR was run by TCRdb on the RT-PCR reads, yielding one entry per CDR3 protein. The sample records hundreds of thousands of distinct CDR3 sequences, 16% being singletons. The J segment lost 0 bases and the V segment lost 5 bases, leaving 11 bases of the junction unmatched. Germline assignment: CDR1 SGHTA and CDR2 FQGTGA. This CDR3 region has 20 residues. The sequencing sample was made of blood, either unsorted or a sorted T cell fraction (not recorded which). This sequence was found in a human donor who was either an allogeneic HSCT recipient or a stem cell or donor lymphocyte infusion donor (not recorded which). It is not recorded whose cells these are; they may come from a transplant donor. The chain uses TRBV7-3 and TRBJ2-1; 15 bases are shared with TRBD2. The DNA of the CDR3 is TGTGCCAGCAGCCCTCCGGGACTAGCGGGGGGTACGAGCTCCTACAATGAGCAGTTCTTC. The encoded protein is CASSPPGLAGGTSSYNEQFF.